This T cell receptor (beta chain) was documented in a study of neoadjuvant nivolumab and ipilimumab in lung cancer. Study-wide points: Higher pretherapy blood TCR richness went with higher resected-tumor richness. From pretherapy to surgery, tumor richness and clonality rose with dual therapy. Compared with tumor-adjacent uninvolved lung, resected tumors showed greater richness and clonality. Only a single major-pathologic-response sample was available for clonality analysis.

Sequencing used immunoSEQ multiplex PCR; TCRdb keeps in-frame clones, though not all of them. The table lists 9,500 to 10,000 clones, over 75% of them singletons. This clone was picked up a small number of times. As yet, its antigen is unknown. CDR1 ENHRY and CDR2 SYGVKD come from the germline V gene. The CDR3 has 16 amino acids. The ends lost 0 bases at V and 1 base at J; junction bases unmatched: 2. The receptor was isolated from an adult with non-small cell lung cancer. The chain links TRBV10-3 to TRBJ2-2; 7 bases line up with TRBD1. The sequencing here drew on peripheral blood, taken before neoadjuvant nivolumab, alone or with ipilimumab. This CDR3 reads CAISESTGRNTGELFF. CDR3 DNA sequence: TGTGCCATCAGTGAGTCGACAGGGCGGAACACCGGGGAGCTGTTTTTT.